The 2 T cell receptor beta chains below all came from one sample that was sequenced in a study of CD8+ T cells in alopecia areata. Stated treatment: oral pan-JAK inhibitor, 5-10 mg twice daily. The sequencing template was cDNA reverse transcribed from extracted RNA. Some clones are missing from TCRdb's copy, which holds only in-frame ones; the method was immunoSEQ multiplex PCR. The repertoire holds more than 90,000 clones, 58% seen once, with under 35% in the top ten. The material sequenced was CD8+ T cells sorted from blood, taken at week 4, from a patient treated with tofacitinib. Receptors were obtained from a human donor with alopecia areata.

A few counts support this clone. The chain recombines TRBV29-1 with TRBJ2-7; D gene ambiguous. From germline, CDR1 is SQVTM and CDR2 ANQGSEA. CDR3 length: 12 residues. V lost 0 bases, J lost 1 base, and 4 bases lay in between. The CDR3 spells CSVEEVSYEQYF. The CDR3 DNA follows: TGCAGCGTTGAAGAGGTTTCCTACGAGCAGTACTTC.

CDR3 bases: TGTGCCTGGAGTGTAACAGGGGGGCCCGATGGCTACACCTTC. Its protein is CAWSVTGGPDGYTF. The chain couples TRBV30 to TRBJ1-2, with 8 bases aligning to TRBD1. This CDR3 contains 14 residues. Germline-derived CDR1 and CDR2 are GTSNPN and SVGIG (reference sequence). J lost 6 bases, V lost 0 bases, and 6 bases had no gene match.